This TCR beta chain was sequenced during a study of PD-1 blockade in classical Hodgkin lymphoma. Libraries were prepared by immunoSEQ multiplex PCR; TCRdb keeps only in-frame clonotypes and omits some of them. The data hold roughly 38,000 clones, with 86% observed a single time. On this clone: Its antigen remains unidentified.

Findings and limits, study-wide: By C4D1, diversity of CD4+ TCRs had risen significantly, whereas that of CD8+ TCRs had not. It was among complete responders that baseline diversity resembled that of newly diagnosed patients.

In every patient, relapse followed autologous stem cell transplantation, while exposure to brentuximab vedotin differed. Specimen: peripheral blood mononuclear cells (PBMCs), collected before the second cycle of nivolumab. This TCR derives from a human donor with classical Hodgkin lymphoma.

CDR3 nucleotide sequence: TGTGCCAGCAGTGGAGATACCGGGGAGCTGTTTTTT. The encoded protein is CASSGDTGELFF. This chain joins TRBV2 and TRBJ2-2; D is unresolved. Germline lookup yields CDR1 SNHLY and CDR2 FYNNEI. Trimming stripped 4 bases from V and 5 bases from J, with 5 bases between. The CDR3 has 12 residues.